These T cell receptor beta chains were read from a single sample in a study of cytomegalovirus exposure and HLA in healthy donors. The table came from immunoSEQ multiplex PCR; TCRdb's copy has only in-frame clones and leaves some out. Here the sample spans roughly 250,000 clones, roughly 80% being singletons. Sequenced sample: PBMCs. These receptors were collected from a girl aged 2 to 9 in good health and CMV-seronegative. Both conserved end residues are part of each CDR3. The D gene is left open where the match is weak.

CASSWAVRVRTDTQYF	TGTGCCAGCAGCTGGGCGGTCAGGGTGAGGACAGATACGCAGTATTTT	-	TRBV13	TRBJ2-3
CASSLFSFGSQGDAFF	TGTGCCAGCAGCTTATTTAGTTTCGGGTCCCAAGGAGATGCTTTCTTT	-	TRBV7-2	TRBJ1-1
CASSDSTGLGTEAFF	TGTGCCAGCAGTGACTCGACAGGGCTGGGCACTGAAGCTTTCTTT	TRBD1	TRBV6-5	TRBJ1-1
CASSHEAENTEAFF	TGTGCCAGCAGCCACGAGGCGGAGAACACTGAAGCTTTCTTT	-	TRBV2	TRBJ1-1
CASSPFKALNTEAFF	TGTGCCAGCTCACCGTTTAAAGCTTTAAACACTGAAGCTTTCTTT	-	TRBV18	TRBJ1-1
CASSRALSLTPNSPLHF	TGCGCCAGCAGCCGGGCCCTTTCTCTTACTCCTAATTCACCCCTCCACTTT	-	TRBV4-1	TRBJ1-6
CASSPQRFSPDTQYF	TGTGCCAGCAGCCCCCAGCGTTTCTCCCCAGATACGCAGTATTTT	-	TRBV5-6	TRBJ2-3
CASSLGTSGRTWSTDTQYF	TGTGCCAGCAGCTTAGGCACTAGCGGGAGGACCTGGAGCACAGATACGCAGTATTTT	TRBD2	TRBV7-6	TRBJ2-3
CASSDGQTENTEAFF	TGTGCCAGCAGCGATGGACAAACCGAGAACACTGAAGCTTTCTTT	-	TRBV9	TRBJ1-1
CASKEVQVPYGYTF	TGTGCCAGCAAGGAGGTTCAGGTTCCCTATGGCTACACCTTC	-	TRBV2	TRBJ1-2
CASSSVAGASYNEQFF	TGTGCCAGCAGCTCCGTCGCGGGAGCGTCCTACAATGAGCAGTTCTTC	TRBD2	TRBV7-6	TRBJ2-1
CASSIRGASGSGAKNIQYF	TGTGCCAGTAGTATAAGAGGGGCTAGCGGGAGTGGTGCCAAAAACATTCAGTACTTC	TRBD2	TRBV19	TRBJ2-4
CASSPSVGGYNEQFF	TGTGCCAGCTCACCATCTGTGGGGGGGTACAATGAGCAGTTCTTC	TRBD2	TRBV18	TRBJ2-1
CASSGWASEYNEQFF	TGTGCCAGCAGCGGGTGGGCTAGCGAATACAATGAGCAGTTCTTC	-	TRBV7-9	TRBJ2-1
CASSYLGGTGPGYTF	TGTGCCAGCAGTTACCTCGGGGGGACAGGGCCCGGCTACACCTTC	TRBD1	TRBV28	TRBJ1-2
CASSPGVGSLGGYTF	TGTGCCAGCTCACCGGGCGTTGGGAGCCTTGGAGGCTACACCTTC	-	TRBV18	TRBJ1-2
CASSVEGGPAETQYF	TGTGCCAGCAGCGTAGAGGGGGGGCCTGCGGAGACCCAGTACTTC	-	TRBV9	TRBJ2-5